This entry lists 7 T cell receptor beta chains sequenced from one sample in a study of human T cells and chemical hapten exposure. One entry per CDR3 protein results from TCRdb running MiXCR on the RACE reads. The sample shows some 90,000 distinct CDR3 sequences, about an eighth of them seen only once. Time point specified: patch test 2, 6 weeks after DPC sensitization. As to treatment: therapeutic diphenylcyclopropenone sensitization with weekly scalp DPC. The sequencing here drew on whole blood, taken in connection with sensitization to the hapten diphenylcyclopropenone (DPC). All receptors derive from a woman aged 40 to 55 with alopecia areata. Some clones in this sample may be carry-over from other donors' samples.

This clonotype was seen a handful of times. This chain uses TRBV29-1 with TRBJ1-3; D uncertain. Germline V lookup: CDR1 SQVTM, CDR2 ANQGSEA. The CDR3 is made up of 12 amino acids. V gave up 1 base and J gave up 8 bases, with 9 bases separating them. The CDR3 is CSVEALRDTIYF. The CDR3 nucleotides read TGCAGCGTTGAAGCTTTAAGGGACACCATATATTTT. The full variable domain, with the rest looked up from reference TRBV29-1 and TRBJ1-3, is SAVISQKPSRDICQRGTSLTIQCQVDSQVTMMFWYRQQPGQSLTLIATANQGSEATYESGFVIDKFPISRPNLTFSTLTVSNMSPEDSSIYLCSVEALRDTIYFGEGSWLTVV.

This chain joins TRBV13 and TRBJ2-1, with D maybe TRBD1 (5 bases). The CDR3 is made up of 15 amino acids. The germline V and J ends were trimmed by 3 bases and 6 bases, with 15 bases remaining between them. The germline CDR1 and CDR2 sequences are PRHDT and FYEKMQ (reference sequence). The CDR3, as DNA: TGTGCCAGCAGCTTTGACCCTAGTCAGGGCAATGAGCAGTTCTTC. Amino acids: CASSFDPSQGNEQFF. Full variable domain (remainder filled in from reference TRBV13 and TRBJ2-1): AAGVIQSPRHLIKEKRETATLKCYPIPRHDTVYWYQQGPGQDPQFLISFYEKMQSDKGSIPDRFSAQQFSDYHSELNMSSLELGDSALYFCASSFDPSQGNEQFFGPGTRLTVL.

This clonotype came up many times. The chain employs TRBV7-9 and TRBJ1-4, with TRBD1 identical over 7 bases. Germline V gene lookup returns CDR1 SEHNR and CDR2 FQNEAQ (reference sequence). The CDR3 is made up of 17 amino acids. The V gene end was trimmed by 3 bases and the J gene end by 0 bases; junction bases not matched to a gene: 7. In DNA form, the CDR3 reads TGTGCCAGCAGCTTTGGGACAGCCCTCTCAACTAATGAAAAACTGTTTTTT. This gives the protein CASSFGTALSTNEKLFF. The full variable domain, in which reference TRBV7-9 and TRBJ1-4 provide the parts outside the CDR3, is DTGVSQNPRHKITKRGQNVTFRCDPISEHNRLYWYRQTLGQGPEFLTYFQNEAQLEKSRLLSDRFSAERPKGSFSTLEIQRTEQGDSAMYLCASSFGTALSTNEKLFFGSGTQLSVL.

In the case of this clonotype: One junction end disagrees with the germline gene, perhaps due to a read error. V is TRBV4-2 and J is TRBJ1-1; TRBD1 is a possible D gene (6 bases). The CDR3 has 17 amino acids. Germline CDR1 reads LGHNA; CDR2 reads YNFKEQ. The CDR3 DNA reads TGTGCCAGCAGCCAAGAAAGGATCGGGACACCATACACTGAAGCTTACTTT. Its protein is CASSQERIGTPYTEAYF.

The chain employs TRBV19 and TRBJ2-1; weak D call: TRBD1 (6 bases). Per the germline V gene, CDR1 is LNHDA and CDR2 is SQIVND (reference sequence). Trimming removed 6 bases at V and 0 bases at J, with 15 bases between. The CDR3 is 16 amino acids. The CDR3 spells CASREAGVSSYNEQFF. In nucleotides, the CDR3 is TGTGCCAGTAGGGAGGCAGGGGTTAGCTCCTACAATGAGCAGTTCTTC.

The chain has TRBV12-3 or TRBV12-4 and TRBJ1-5; 8 bases are shared with TRBD1. This CDR3 region has 14 residues. The ends lost 3 bases at V and 6 bases at J; junction bases unmatched: 4. This chain's CDR3 is CASSLTGAGQPQHF. The CDR3 nucleotides are TGTGCCAGCAGTTTGACAGGGGCCGGTCAGCCCCAGCATTTT.

This clonotype was counted only a few times. The chain combines TRBV18 with TRBJ2-7; no firm D call. Germline CDR1 reads KGHSH; CDR2 reads LQKENI. This CDR3 region has 17 residues. The V end lost 3 bases, the J end lost 2 bases, and 20 bases lay between the germline ends. The CDR3 region has the DNA TGTGCCAGCTCACCCCTGGGCCCACCGGCTACGACCTACGAGCAGTACTTC. Its translation: CASSPLGPPATTYEQYF. Looking up the rest from reference TRBV18 and TRBJ2-7 gives the full variable domain: NAGVMQNPRHLVRRRGQEARLRCSPMKGHSHVYWYRQLPEEGLKFMVYLQKENIIDESGMPKERFSAEFPKEGPSILRIQQVVRGDSAAYFCASSPLGPPATTYEQYFGPGTRLTVT.